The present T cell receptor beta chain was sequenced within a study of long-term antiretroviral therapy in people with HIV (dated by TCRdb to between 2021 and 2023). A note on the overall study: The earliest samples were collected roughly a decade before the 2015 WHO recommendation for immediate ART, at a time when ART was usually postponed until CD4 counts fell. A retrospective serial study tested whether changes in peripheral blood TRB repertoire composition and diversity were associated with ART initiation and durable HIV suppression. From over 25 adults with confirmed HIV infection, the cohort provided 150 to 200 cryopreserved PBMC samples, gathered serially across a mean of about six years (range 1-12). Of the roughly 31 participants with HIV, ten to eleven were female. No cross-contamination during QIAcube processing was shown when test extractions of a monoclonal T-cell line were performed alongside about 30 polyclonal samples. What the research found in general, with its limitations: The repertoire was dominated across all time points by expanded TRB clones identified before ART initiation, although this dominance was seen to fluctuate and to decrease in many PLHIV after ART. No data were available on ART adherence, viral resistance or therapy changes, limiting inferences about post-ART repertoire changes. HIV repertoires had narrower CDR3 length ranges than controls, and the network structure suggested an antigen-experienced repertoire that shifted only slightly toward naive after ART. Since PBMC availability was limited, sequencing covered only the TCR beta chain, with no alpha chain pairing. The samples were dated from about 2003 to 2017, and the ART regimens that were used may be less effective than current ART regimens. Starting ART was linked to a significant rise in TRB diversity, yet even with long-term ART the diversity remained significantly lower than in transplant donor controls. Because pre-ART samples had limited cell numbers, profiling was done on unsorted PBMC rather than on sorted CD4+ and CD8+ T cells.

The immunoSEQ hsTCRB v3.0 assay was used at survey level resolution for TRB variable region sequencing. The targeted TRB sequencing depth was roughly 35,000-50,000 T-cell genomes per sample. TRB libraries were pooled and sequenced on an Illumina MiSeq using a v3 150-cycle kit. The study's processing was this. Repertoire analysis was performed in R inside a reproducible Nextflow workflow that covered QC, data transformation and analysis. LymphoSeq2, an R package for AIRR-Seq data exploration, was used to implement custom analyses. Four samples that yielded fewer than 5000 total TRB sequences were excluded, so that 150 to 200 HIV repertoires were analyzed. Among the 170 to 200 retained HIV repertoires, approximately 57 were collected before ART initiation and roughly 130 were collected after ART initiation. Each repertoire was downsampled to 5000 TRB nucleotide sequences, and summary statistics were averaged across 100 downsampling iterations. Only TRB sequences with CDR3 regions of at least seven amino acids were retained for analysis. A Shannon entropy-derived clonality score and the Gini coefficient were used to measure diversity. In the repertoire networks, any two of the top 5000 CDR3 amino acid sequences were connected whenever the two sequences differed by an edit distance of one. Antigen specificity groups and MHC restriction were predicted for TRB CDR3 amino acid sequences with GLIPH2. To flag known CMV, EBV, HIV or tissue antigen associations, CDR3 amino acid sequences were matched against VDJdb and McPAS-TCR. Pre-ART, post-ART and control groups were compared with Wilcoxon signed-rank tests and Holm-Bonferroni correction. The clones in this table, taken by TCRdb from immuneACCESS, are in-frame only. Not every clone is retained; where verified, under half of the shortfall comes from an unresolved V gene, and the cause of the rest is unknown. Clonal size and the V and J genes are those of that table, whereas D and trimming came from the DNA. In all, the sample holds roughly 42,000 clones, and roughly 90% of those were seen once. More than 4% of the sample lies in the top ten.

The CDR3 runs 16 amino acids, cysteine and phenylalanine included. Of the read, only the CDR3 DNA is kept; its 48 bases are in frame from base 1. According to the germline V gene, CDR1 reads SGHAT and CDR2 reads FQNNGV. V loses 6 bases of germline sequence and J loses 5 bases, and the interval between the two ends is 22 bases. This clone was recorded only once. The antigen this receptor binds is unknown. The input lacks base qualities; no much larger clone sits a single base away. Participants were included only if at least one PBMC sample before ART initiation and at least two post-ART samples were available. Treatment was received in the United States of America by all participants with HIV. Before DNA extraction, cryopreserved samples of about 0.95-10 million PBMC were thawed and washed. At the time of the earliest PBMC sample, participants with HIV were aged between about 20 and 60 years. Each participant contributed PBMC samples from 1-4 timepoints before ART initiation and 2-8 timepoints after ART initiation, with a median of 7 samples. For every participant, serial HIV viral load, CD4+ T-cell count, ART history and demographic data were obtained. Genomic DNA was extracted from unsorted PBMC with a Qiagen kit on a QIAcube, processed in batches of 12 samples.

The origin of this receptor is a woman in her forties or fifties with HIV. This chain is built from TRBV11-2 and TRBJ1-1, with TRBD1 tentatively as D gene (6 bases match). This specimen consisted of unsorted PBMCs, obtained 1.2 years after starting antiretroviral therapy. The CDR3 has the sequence CASSLGYKGRGTEAFF. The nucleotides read TGTGCCAGCAGTCTTGGTTATAAGGGGAGGGGGACTGAAGCTTTCTTT.